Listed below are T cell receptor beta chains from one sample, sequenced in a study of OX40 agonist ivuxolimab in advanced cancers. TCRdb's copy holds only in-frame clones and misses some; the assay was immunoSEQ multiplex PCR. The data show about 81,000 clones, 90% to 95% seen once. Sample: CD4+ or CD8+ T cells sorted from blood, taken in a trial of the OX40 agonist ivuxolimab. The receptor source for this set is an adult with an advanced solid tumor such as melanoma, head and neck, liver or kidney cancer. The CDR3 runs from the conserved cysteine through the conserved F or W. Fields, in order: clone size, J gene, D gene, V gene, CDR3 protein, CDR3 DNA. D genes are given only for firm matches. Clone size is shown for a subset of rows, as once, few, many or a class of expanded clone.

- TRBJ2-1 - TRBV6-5 CASSLQGYNEQFF TGTGCCAGCAGTTTACAGGGATACAATGAGCAGTTCTTC
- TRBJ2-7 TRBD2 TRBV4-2 CASSQDRLAGDYEQYF TGTGCCAGCAGCCAAGATCGCCTAGCGGGGGACTACGAGCAGTACTTC
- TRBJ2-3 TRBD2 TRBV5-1 CASSLRASGRGGSDTQYF TGCGCCAGCAGCTTGAGGGCTAGCGGGAGGGGAGGCTCAGATACGCAGTATTTT
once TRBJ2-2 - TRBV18 CASSPVFNTGELFF TGTGCCAGCTCACCTGTCTTTAACACCGGGGAGCTGTTTTTT
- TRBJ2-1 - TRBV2 CASGVWQAAYNEQFF TGTGCCAGCGGGGTTTGGCAGGCTGCCTACAATGAGCAGTTCTTC
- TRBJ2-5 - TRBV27 CASSWSAQETQYF TGTGCCAGCAGTTGGTCAGCCCAAGAGACCCAGTACTTC
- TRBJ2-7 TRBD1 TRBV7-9 CASSPYLDRGFDEQYF TGTGCCAGCAGCCCTTACCTGGACAGGGGCTTCGACGAGCAGTACTTC
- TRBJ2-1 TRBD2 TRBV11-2 CASSPHSGRDDEQFF TGTGCCAGCAGCCCCCATAGCGGGAGGGATGATGAGCAGTTCTTC
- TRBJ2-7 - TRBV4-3 CASSQDLGAGYEQYF TGCGCCAGCAGCCAAGATCTTGGGGCAGGCTACGAGCAGTACTTC
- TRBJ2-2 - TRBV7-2 CASSPPLTTRELFF TGTGCCAGCAGCCCACCTTTGACGACGAGGGAGCTGTTTTTT
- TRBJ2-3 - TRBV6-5 CASSLNQGVTDTQYF TGTGCCAGCAGCTTAAACCAGGGTGTGACAGATACGCAGTATTTT
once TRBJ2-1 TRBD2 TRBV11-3 CASSSWGGGSNEQFF TGTGCCAGCAGTAGTTGGGGCGGGGGGTCCAATGAGCAGTTCTTC
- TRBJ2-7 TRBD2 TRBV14 CASSQDSRQGGREQYF TGTGCCAGCAGCCAAGATAGTCGTCAGGGAGGGCGCGAGCAGTACTTC
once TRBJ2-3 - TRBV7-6 CASSLEGRVAGMLTDTQYF TGTGCCAGCAGCTTAGAGGGCAGGGTTGCGGGGATGCTCACAGATACGCAGTATTTT
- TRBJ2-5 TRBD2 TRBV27 CASSLLAGAAQETQYF TGTGCCAGCAGTTTGCTAGCGGGGGCCGCCCAAGAGACCCAGTACTTC
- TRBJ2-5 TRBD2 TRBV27 CASSFAGGPSETQYF TGTGCCAGCAGTTTTGCGGGGGGGCCGTCGGAGACCCAGTACTTC
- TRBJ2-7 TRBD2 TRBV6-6 CASSYSSGRSYEQYF TGTGCCAGCAGTTACTCGAGCGGGAGGTCCTACGAGCAGTACTTC
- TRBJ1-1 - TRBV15 CATSIHPADWQDVDTEAFF TGTGCCACCAGCATCCACCCGGCCGACTGGCAAGACGTGGACACTGAAGCTTTCTTT
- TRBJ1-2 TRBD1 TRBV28 CASRSRDSYGYTF TGTGCCAGCAGGTCGCGGGACAGCTATGGCTACACCTTC
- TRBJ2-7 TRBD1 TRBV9 CASSARQGPYEQYF TGTGCCAGCAGCGCAAGACAGGGACCCTACGAGCAGTACTTC
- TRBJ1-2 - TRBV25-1 CASSSSMGPYGYTF TGTGCCAGCAGCTCCTCCATGGGTCCTTATGGCTACACCTTC
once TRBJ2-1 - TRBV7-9 CASSLDWAEQFF TGTGCCAGCAGCTTAGATTGGGCGGAGCAGTTCTTC
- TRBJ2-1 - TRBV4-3 CASSQDLRSYSYNEQFF TGCGCCAGCAGCCAAGATCTCCGGAGCTACTCCTACAATGAGCAGTTCTTC
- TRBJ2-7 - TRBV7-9 CASSLGRGSNEQYF TGTGCCAGCAGCCTCGGTAGGGGGTCCAACGAGCAGTACTTC
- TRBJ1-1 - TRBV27 CASSPGQSAEAFF TGTGCCAGCAGTCCAGGACAGTCAGCTGAAGCTTTCTTT
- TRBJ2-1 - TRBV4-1 CASSQLLAAAHEQFF TGCGCCAGCAGCCAGCTACTAGCTGCGGCACATGAGCAGTTCTTC
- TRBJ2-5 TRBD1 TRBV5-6 CASSERTGARQETQYF TGTGCCAGCAGCGAACGGACAGGGGCCAGGCAAGAGACCCAGTACTTC
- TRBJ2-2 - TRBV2 CASPTKGGTGELFF TGTGCCAGCCCCACGAAGGGGGGCACCGGGGAGCTGTTTTTT
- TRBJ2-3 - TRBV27 CASSLAASTDTQYF TGTGCCAGCAGTTTAGCGGCCAGCACAGATACGCAGTATTTT
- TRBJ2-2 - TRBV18 CASSPPGPNTGELFF TGTGCCAGCTCACCTCCCGGCCCCAACACCGGGGAGCTGTTTTTT
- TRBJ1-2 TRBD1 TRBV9 CASSVQGARYGYTF TGTGCCAGCAGCGTACAGGGGGCTCGATATGGCTACACCTTC
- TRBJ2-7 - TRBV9 CASSVDEAYGYEQYF TGTGCCAGCAGCGTAGACGAGGCGTATGGGTACGAGCAGTACTTC
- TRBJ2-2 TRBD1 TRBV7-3 CASSTTGGAHTGELFF TGTGCCAGCAGCACGACAGGGGGCGCCCACACCGGGGAGCTGTTTTTT
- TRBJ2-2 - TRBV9 CASISDSTNTGELFF TGTGCCAGCATCAGTGACAGTACGAACACCGGGGAGCTGTTTTTT
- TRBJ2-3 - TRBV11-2 CASRGQFSSTDTQYF TGTGCCAGCCGGGGGCAGTTCTCTAGCACAGATACGCAGTATTTT